A selection of T cell receptor beta chains follows, all from one sample in a study of beta chain features in type 1 diabetes. TCRdb's table, derived via immunoSEQ multiplex PCR, lists solely in-frame clones and lacks some. The data hold a few hundred thousand clones, with around an eighth observed a single time. Sequenced material: naive CD4+ T cells from blood. The receptors were sampled from a woman aged 18 to 35 with type 1 diabetes. Both conserved end residues are part of each CDR3. The D gene is left open where the match is weak.

d_call j_call v_call cdr3_aa
NA TRBJ2-1 TRBV16 CASSQGPYSSYNEQFF
NA TRBJ2-1 TRBV6-5 CASKGGSSYNEQFF
NA TRBJ1-5 TRBV30 CAWSLGTGHQPQHF
NA TRBJ2-7 TRBV27 CASSLLSPSYEQYF
TRBD1 TRBJ1-1 TRBV6-5 CASRGGQAHNTEAFF
TRBD1 TRBJ1-2 TRBV6-6 CASSYSGTGPYGYTF
NA TRBJ1-5 TRBV6-6 CASSYLGTPNQPQHF
NA TRBJ2-5 TRBV29-1 CSVEIRFAQETQYF
NA TRBJ1-1 TRBV28 CASSLSYTEAFF
NA TRBJ2-5 TRBV18 CASSSSRQETQYF
NA TRBJ2-1 TRBV19 CASSNSGFDEQFF
TRBD2 TRBJ2-3 TRBV7-9 CASSPKLAGGADTQYF
TRBD1 TRBJ2-5 TRBV19 CASSRGTAKETQYF
TRBD2 TRBJ2-7 TRBV30 CAWSRGLAGLYEQYF
TRBD1 TRBJ1-5 TRBV18 CASSPPGTGNQPQHF
NA TRBJ2-5 TRBV5-1 CASSLQYLGYQETQYF
NA TRBJ2-7 TRBV2 CASRVTPSSYEQYF
NA TRBJ2-1 TRBV5-1 CASSSPLLNEQFF
TRBD2 TRBJ2-5 TRBV2 CAIRLAGGGETQYF
TRBD2 NA TRBV4-2 CASSPGGGKSSYEQYF
NA TRBJ2-7 TRBV30 CAWKGGVYEQYF
TRBD1 TRBJ1-2 TRBV27 CASSPKQGRGYGYTF
NA TRBJ2-1 TRBV11-3 CASSLVGTSNEQFF
TRBD2 TRBJ2-7 TRBV7-2 CASSLRGLAGALYEQYF
NA TRBJ2-6 TRBV4-3 CANSQEVAGASGANVLTF
TRBD1 TRBJ2-2 TRBV18 CASSPAGQGAGELFF
NA TRBJ2-1 TRBV21-1 CASSRRGTSGNNEQFF
NA TRBJ1-2 TRBV11-2 CASSPDSHYGYTF
TRBD1 TRBJ2-3 TRBV29-1 CSVVRGLSGGADTQYF
NA TRBJ1-1 TRBV18 CASSPPGGAMNTEAFF
NA TRBJ2-1 TRBV18 CASSPAASYNEQFF
TRBD1 TRBJ1-2 TRBV29-1 CSVEDRSDRDGYTF
NA TRBJ2-1 TRBV5-6 CASRWTARSYNEQFF
NA TRBJ2-1 TRBV4-2 CASSQDLGAPSSYNEQFF
NA TRBJ2-1 TRBV7-2 CASRGQSYNEQFF
NA TRBJ2-6 TRBV2 CASSELAVANVLTF
NA TRBJ2-3 TRBV7-9 CASSPGTSGTQYF
NA TRBJ1-3 TRBV30 CAWSLSGNTIYF
NA TRBJ2-5 TRBV10-1 CASTLQWTALTETQYF
TRBD1 TRBJ2-2 TRBV4-1 CASSRGQGYTGELFF
NA TRBJ2-7 TRBV9 CASSVATDSAIYEQYF
NA TRBJ2-7 TRBV28 CASSLLGASGSYEQYF
NA TRBJ2-7 TRBV7-9 CASSTNYEQYF
NA TRBJ2-6 TRBV7-2 CASSLGRASGANVLTF
TRBD2 TRBJ2-7 TRBV18 CASSPTAPGLAAYEQYF
NA TRBJ2-5 TRBV4-3 CASSRGDTVQETQYF
NA TRBJ1-1 TRBV2 CASTPLGGETEAFF
TRBD1 TRBJ2-1 TRBV19 CASSVGQGGYNEQFF
NA TRBJ1-1 TRBV12-5 CASAPQMNTEAFF
NA TRBJ2-5 TRBV7-2 CASSYRGETQYF
NA TRBJ2-2 TRBV30 CACGLVYTGELFF
TRBD2 TRBJ2-7 TRBV25-1 CASSDSGLAGVEQYF
TRBD1 TRBJ2-5 TRBV27 CASSPDRGRETQYF
TRBD1 TRBJ2-5 TRBV7-2 CASSLRRTGQETQYF
NA TRBJ1-1 TRBV19 CASSTRGPNTEAFF
NA TRBJ2-7 TRBV28 CASLSGPYEQYF
TRBD1 TRBJ1-4 TRBV27 CASSLMGTGYEKLFF